These 29 T cell receptor beta chains share one sample of origin, sequenced in a study of graft-versus-host responses after intestinal transplantation. Data came from immunoSEQ multiplex PCR; TCRdb stores just in-frame clones and leaves some out. The data contain tens of thousands of clones, roughly 87% of them singletons. Sequenced material: PBMCs, taken roughly 65 days after intestinal transplantation. The receptors come from a human patient who received an intestinal transplant, so some T cells may come from the graft donor.

The V gene is TRBV6-6, the J gene TRBJ1-1; D may be TRBD1 (6 bases). Germline-derived CDR1 and CDR2 are MNHNY and SVGAGI (reference sequence). This CDR3 is 14 amino acids long. Trimming took 8 bases from V and 4 from J, leaving 17 bases between them. The DNA for the CDR3 is TGTGCCAGCCTAGTAGGGGGTCAAGCCACTGAAGCTTTCTTT. This encodes CASLVGGQATEAFF.

The genes are TRBV6-4 and TRBJ2-6; D is uncertain. Trimming pared 0 bases from V and 2 bases from J, leaving 2 bases between. Germline V gene sequence: CDR1 MRHNA, CDR2 SNTAGT. CDR3 length: 14 residues. DNA of the CDR3: TGTGCCAGCAGTGACTCCCCTGGGGCCAACGTCCTGACTTTC. This gives the protein CASSDSPGANVLTF.

This clone was seen a few times. The CDR3, as DNA: TGTGCCAGCAGTCCAGGGATAGGCAATCAGCCCCAGCATTTT. Its protein is CASSPGIGNQPQHF. This sequence joins TRBV27 and TRBJ1-5; D perhaps matches TRBD1 (5 bases). There are 14 residues in the CDR3. V lost 5 bases and J 2 bases, leaving 10 bases between the germline ends. Per the germline V gene, CDR1 is MNHEY and CDR2 is SMNVEV (reference sequence).

This sequence joins TRBV27 and TRBJ1-6, with D perhaps matching TRBD1 (5 bases). Deletions cut 4 bases from V and 9 bases from J, with 16 bases between. Germline-derived CDR1 and CDR2 are MNHEY and SMNVEV (reference sequence). The length of the CDR3 is 15 residues. The CDR3: CASSSTGALGSPLHF. CDR3 bases: TGTGCCAGCAGTTCAACCGGGGCCTTGGGTTCACCCCTCCACTTT.

The CDR3 region has the DNA TGTGCCAGTAGCAACCCGGGGGCGGGGGGCTACACCTTC. Translating gives CASSNPGAGGYTF. The chain employs TRBV19 and TRBJ1-2; possible D gene TRBD1, 6 bases. Germline CDR1 is LNHDA and CDR2 is SQIVND (reference sequence). V shed 6 bases and J shed 8 bases, with 16 bases lying between them. This CDR3 spans 13 amino acids.

The chain joins TRBV5-4 to TRBJ2-5; TRBD1 agrees at 8 bases. V was pared by 2 bases and J by 12 bases, with 6 bases of the junction left unmatched. Germline V gene sequence: CDR1 SGHNT, CDR2 YYREEE (reference sequence). The CDR3 totals 12 residues. This chain's CDR3 is CASSFLDREEYF. The CDR3 DNA reads TGTGCCAGCAGCTTTTTGGACAGGGAAGAGTACTTC.

V gene TRBV19 combines with J gene TRBJ1-1, with 9 nucleotides matching TRBD1. The germline V gene encodes CDR1 LNHDA and CDR2 SQIVND (reference sequence). With V trimmed by 7 bases and J by 4 bases, 16 bases remained unmatched. This CDR3 has 17 residues. In nucleotides, the CDR3 is TGTGCCAGTATGGACAGGGGAGGAGCTGGAACCGGCACTGAAGCTTTCTTT. Translating it yields CASMDRGGAGTGTEAFF. The full variable domain, in which reference TRBV19 and TRBJ1-1 provide the parts outside the CDR3, is DGGITQSPKYLFRKEGQNVTLSCEQNLNHDAMYWYRQDPGQGLRLIYYSQIVNDFQKGDIAEGYSVSREKKESFPLTVTSAQKNPTAFYLCASMDRGGAGTGTEAFFGQGTRLTVV.

The genes are TRBV30 and TRBJ1-2; 10 bases fit TRBD1. The germline CDR1 and CDR2 sequences are GTSNPN and SVGIG (reference sequence). With 4 bases clipped from V and 8 bases from J, the junction kept 10 bases outside the gene matches. The CDR3 totals 14 residues. Here the CDR3 DNA reads TGTGCCTGGACCCCGCCGGGGACAGGGGTCGGCTACACCTTC. The encoded protein is CAWTPPGTGVGYTF. The variable domain in full, with the rest retrieved from reference TRBV30 and TRBJ1-2, is SQTIHQWPATLVQPVGSPLSLECTVEGTSNPNLYWYRQAAGRGLQLLFYSVGIGQISSEVPQNLSASRPQDRQFILSSKKLLLSDSGFYLCAWTPPGTGVGYTFGSGTRLTVV.

This rearrangement joins TRBV5-1 to TRBJ2-7, with D perhaps being TRBD1 or TRBD2 (5 bases each). The CDR3 extends over 15 amino acids. In germline, CDR1 is SGHRS, CDR2 YFSETQ. V lost 1 base and J lost 0, with 11 bases in between. CDR3 in DNA: TGCGCCAGCAGCTTGAGGGACCCCCGCTCCTACGAGCAGTACTTC. Protein product: CASSLRDPRSYEQYF.

The chain carries TRBV9 and TRBJ2-3, with 9 positions matching TRBD2. Germline CDR1 SGDLS, CDR2 YYNGEE. V lost 4 bases and J lost 0; bases outside the gene matches: 6. The CDR3 has 16 amino acids. In DNA form, the CDR3 reads TGTGCCAGCAGCCCTTGGCTAGCGGGGAGCACAGATACGCAGTATTTT. Translating gives CASSPWLAGSTDTQYF.

This chain uses TRBV12-1 with TRBJ1-2; no DNA check was done on the table's D call, TRBD1. TRBV12-1 is a documented pseudogene. The CDR3 loop spans 16 amino acids. CDR3 bases: TGTGCCAGCAGCTTAACGCGACAGGTCAGGGACTATGGCTACACCTTC. Protein: CASSLTRQVRDYGYTF.

The chain uses TRBV6-5 and TRBJ1-1; D is unresolved. CDR3 length: 13 amino acids. Looked up from germline, CDR1 is MNHEY and CDR2 is SVGAGI. Trimming pared 4 bases from V and 4 bases from J, leaving 10 bases between. The CDR3 is CASSSGEVTEAFF. The CDR3 bases are TGTGCCAGCAGTTCTGGGGAGGTCACTGAAGCTTTCTTT.

This sequence joins TRBV7-9 and TRBJ2-3; 8 positions match TRBD2. Looked up from germline, CDR1 is SEHNR and CDR2 is FQNEAQ (reference sequence). The CDR3 runs 14 residues. Losses at the gene ends were 3 bases for V and 2 bases for J; bases not matched to a gene: 1. CDR3 nucleotide sequence: TGTGCCAGCAGCTTTAGCGGGGCCACAGATACGCAGTATTTT. Translation: CASSFSGATDTQYF. The whole variable domain, filled in from reference TRBV7-9 and TRBJ2-3, reads DTGVSQNPRHKITKRGQNVTFRCDPISEHNRLYWYRQTLGQGPEFLTYFQNEAQLEKSRLLSDRFSAERPKGSFSTLEIQRTEQGDSAMYLCASSFSGATDTQYFGPGTRLTVL.

V gene TRBV4-1 combines with J gene TRBJ2-2; D remains unclear. V lost 5 bases to trimming and J lost 7 bases, with 14 bases between them. The CDR3 runs to 14 residues. CDR1 is MGHRA and CDR2 is YSYEKL in the germline V gene. The CDR3 nucleotides are TGCGCCAGCAGCTTCCGCGTAGGGCACGGGGAGCTGTTTTTT. It yields the protein CASSFRVGHGELFF.

Only one count was recorded for this clone. This chain connects TRBV5-1 to TRBJ2-3; D gene uncertain. Germline loops: CDR1 SGHRS, CDR2 YFSETQ. Trimming cost V 1 base and J 0 bases, with 12 bases left between them. The CDR3 is 16 residues long. CDR3 sequence (DNA): TGCGCCAGCAGCTTGTGGGCAGAAACTAGCACAGATACGCAGTATTTT. The encoded protein is CASSLWAETSTDTQYF.

The J gene is TRBJ2-5, the V gene TRBV15; 7 nucleotides align to TRBD1. The J call may be faulty, since TRBJ2-7 better matches the DNA end. CDR3 size: 14 residues. Looked up from germline, CDR1 is LNHNV and CDR2 is YYDKDF (reference sequence). For the CDR3, the DNA is TGTGCCACCAGCAGAGAAGCAGGGGGCTACGAGCAGTACTTC. Translation gives CATSREAGGYEQYF.

This rearrangement joins TRBV5-1 to TRBJ1-2; tentatively, D is TRBD1 (5 bases). Germline-derived CDR1 and CDR2 are SGHRS and YFSETQ. V was shortened by 3 bases and J by 5 bases, with 11 bases between the two germline ends. The CDR3 consists of 13 residues. The CDR3: CASSWDGGYGYTF. The CDR3 DNA reads TGCGCCAGCAGCTGGGACGGTGGATATGGCTACACCTTC.

The gene calls are TRBV29-1 and TRBJ2-3; D possibly corresponds to TRBD2 (6 bases). The CDR3 contains 13 residues. CDR1 SQVTM and CDR2 ANQGSEA come from the germline V gene. Trimming removed 5 bases from V and 1 base from J, with 10 bases in between. The CDR3 nucleotides are TGCAGCGTTATGTCGGGGGGCACAGATACGCAGTATTTT. Its translation is CSVMSGGTDTQYF.

The chain links TRBV19 to TRBJ2-1; 12 bases line up with TRBD1. V dropped 6 bases and J dropped 6; count of bases not matched to a gene: 9. Germline CDR1 and CDR2: LNHDA and SQIVND (reference sequence). The CDR3 has 16 amino acids. This CDR3 reads CASRASRDRGPNEQFF. The CDR3 DNA reads as TGTGCCAGTAGAGCTTCCCGGGACAGGGGGCCCAATGAGCAGTTCTTC.

The J gene is TRBJ2-1, the V gene TRBV14; 9 bases line up with TRBD2. Germline CDR1 SGHDN, CDR2 FVKESK. V dropped 3 bases and J dropped 8; count of bases not matched to a gene: 5. The CDR3 runs 14 residues. The CDR3 region is CASSHLAGWDEQFF. DNA of the CDR3: TGTGCCAGCAGCCATCTAGCGGGGTGGGATGAGCAGTTCTTC.

This chain joins TRBV12-5 and TRBJ1-1, with D possibly being TRBD1 (5 bases). This CDR3 region has 14 residues. Germline-derived CDR1 and CDR2 are LGHNT and FRNRAP. V was clipped by 1 base and J by 5 bases, with 11 bases between them. The CDR3 is CASGLALGVTEAFF. CDR3 nucleotide sequence: TGTGCTAGTGGTTTGGCCTTGGGGGTGACTGAAGCTTTCTTT. The full variable domain, its missing parts supplied by reference TRBV12-5 and TRBJ1-1, is DARVTQTPRHKVTEMGQEVTMRCQPILGHNTVFWYRQTMMQGLELLAYFRNRAPLDDSGMPKDRFSAEMPDATLATLKIQPSEPRDSAVYFCASGLALGVTEAFFGQGTRLTVV.

The V gene is TRBV18, the J gene TRBJ2-5; D remains unclear. CDR3 length equals 13 residues. With 5 bases removed from V and 0 bases from J, the gap between germline ends came to 7 bases. CDR1 and CDR2 from the germline V gene are KGHSH and LQKENI. CDR3 region: CASSESDQETQYF. The CDR3 DNA reads TGTGCCAGCTCAGAGTCGGACCAAGAGACCCAGTACTTC.

The chain employs TRBV4-3 and TRBJ1-6, with a tentative D call TRBD1 (5 bases). The CDR3 contains 18 residues. CDR1 is LGHNA and CDR2 is YSLEER in the germline V gene. Trimming stripped 0 bases from V and 10 bases from J, with 22 bases between. CDR3 sequence reads: CASSQDGGKGVFGSPLHF. CDR3 nucleotides: TGCGCCAGCAGCCAAGACGGAGGTAAAGGGGTATTTGGGTCACCCCTCCACTTT.

The V and J genes are TRBV4-3 and TRBJ2-7; 8 nucleotides align to TRBD1. CDR1 and CDR2 from the germline V gene are LGHNA and YSLEER. There are 16 residues in the CDR3. J gave up 4 bases and V 0 bases, and 8 bases lay outside the gene matches. This chain's CDR3 is CASSQDRQGLGYEQYF. CDR3 coding DNA: TGCGCCAGCAGCCAAGATAGACAGGGGTTGGGATACGAGCAGTACTTC.

The gene calls are TRBV6-6 and TRBJ2-7, with 7 bases that match TRBD2. Germline lookup yields CDR1 MNHNY and CDR2 SVGAGI (reference sequence). J lost 5 bases, V lost 0 bases, and 7 bases had no gene match. This CDR3 has 15 residues. This CDR3 reads CASSYSRLAEDEQYF. The CDR3 DNA reads TGTGCCAGCAGTTACTCGAGGCTAGCGGAAGACGAGCAGTACTTC.

The J gene is TRBJ2-2, the V gene TRBV2; TRBD1 aligns across 7 bases. V was pared by 0 bases and J by 4 bases, with 2 bases of the junction left unmatched. Germline CDR1 reads SNHLY; CDR2 reads FYNNEI. The CDR3 is 15 amino acids. CDR3 region: CASSEAGTVTGELFF. The CDR3 DNA reads as TGTGCCAGCAGTGAAGCCGGGACAGTCACCGGGGAGCTGTTTTTT.

The V gene is TRBV27, the J gene TRBJ1-2, with unresolved D. V shed 3 bases and J shed 2 bases, with 16 bases lying between them. Germline lookup yields CDR1 MNHEY and CDR2 SMNVEV (reference sequence). This CDR3 region has 16 residues. The CDR3 DNA sequence: TGTGCCAGCAGTTTTCGAAGCGGCGGGAAAAACTATGGCTACACCTTC. Its protein is CASSFRSGGKNYGYTF.

V is TRBV29-1 and J is TRBJ1-2; 8 bases align to TRBD1. The CDR3 spans 13 residues. V lost 4 bases and J lost 8; bases outside the gene matches: 9. Per the germline V gene, CDR1 is SQVTM and CDR2 is ANQGSEA. Here the CDR3 reads CSVATGGAGGYTF. CDR3 sequence (DNA): TGCAGCGTTGCTACAGGGGGAGCGGGCGGCTACACCTTC.

CDR3 protein: CASSLERGSYNEQFF. The CDR3 nucleotides read TGCGCCAGCAGCCTTGAGCGGGGGAGCTACAATGAGCAGTTCTTC. The J gene is TRBJ2-1, the V gene TRBV5-1; 8 bases are a match to TRBD2. The CDR3 covers 15 residues. V was clipped by 4 bases and J by 3 bases; unmatched bases: 6. Germline V gene lookup returns CDR1 SGHRS and CDR2 YFSETQ.